A selection of T cell receptor beta chains follows, all from one sample in a study of blood T cell repertoires in COVID-19. Only in-frame clones appear in the TCRdb table, and some are missing; sequencing was by immunoSEQ multiplex PCR. The sample has 200,000 to 250,000 clones; about 84% are singletons. Sequencing was done on a sample of PBMCs or T cells enriched from blood (not recorded which). The receptor source for this set is a man aged 60-69 years who had recovered from COVID-19. Each CDR3 is given with its conserved first and last residue. The order of the fields is V gene, J gene, D gene, clone size, CDR3 DNA, CDR3 protein. The D gene is left open where the match is weak. Only some rows state a clone size, as once, few, many or a class for expanded clones.

>TRBV5-5|TRBJ2-1|.|.
TGTGCCAGCAGCTTAAGTGGGAGCTCCTACAATGAGCAGTTCTTC
CASSLSGSSYNEQFF
>TRBV6-1|TRBJ2-3|.|.
TGTGCCAGCAGTGAGTGGACAATAAAGGCAGATACGCAGTATTTT
CASSEWTIKADTQYF
>TRBV7-3|TRBJ2-3|TRBD2|.
TGTGCCAGCAGCCGGGGTGGCGGGGGAGAAGGTACGCAGTATTTT
CASSRGGGGEGTQYF
>TRBV7-2|TRBJ1-2|TRBD1|.
TGTGCCAGCAGCGGACAGGGTAACTATGGCTACACCTTC
CASSGQGNYGYTF
>TRBV10-1|TRBJ1-2|.|once
TGCGCCAGCAGTGAGTGGTACAGGGCGGTCGTGGGAGGCTACACCTTC
CASSEWYRAVVGGYTF
>TRBV7-2|TRBJ2-1|TRBD1|.
TGTGCCAGCAGCTTAGGACAGGGGGGGAAAGAGCAGTTCTTC
CASSLGQGGKEQFF
>TRBV18|TRBJ1-2|TRBD1|.
TGTGCCAGCTCACCAGGGACAGGGGAAAACTATGGCTACACCTTC
CASSPGTGENYGYTF
>TRBV6-2/TRBV6-3|TRBJ2-5|TRBD1|.
TGTGCCAGCAGTTCTCCCCGACAGGGTTTAAGGGAGACCCAGTACTTC
CASSSPRQGLRETQYF
>TRBV18|TRBJ1-5|.|.
TGTGCCAGCTCACCTCCGGATCAGCCCCAGCATTTT
CASSPPDQPQHF
>TRBV5-1|TRBJ2-5|.|.
TGCGCCAGCAGCTTGGGTAGGGGGGGAGAGACCCAGTACTTC
CASSLGRGGETQYF
>TRBV25-1|TRBJ2-5|.|.
TGTGCCAGCAGTGAACCCCGGGGGACCCAGTACTTC
CASSEPRGTQYF
>TRBV5-6|TRBJ1-1|.|.
TGTGCCAGCAGCTTGGCGGACAGACTGAACACTGAAGCTTTCTTT
CASSLADRLNTEAFF
>TRBV5-1|TRBJ1-4|.|.
TGCGCCAGCAGCTTAGCAGGGGAAGGAAATGAAAAACTGTTTTTT
CASSLAGEGNEKLFF
>TRBV9|TRBJ1-5|.|.
TGTGCCAGCAGCGTAGCGGGGGGGTCACTCACCTGCAATCAGCCCCAGCATTTT
CASSVAGGSLTCNQPQHF
>TRBV19|TRBJ1-3|TRBD1|few
TGTGCCACCTCGGACAGGGGGTCTGGAAACACCATATATTTT
CATSDRGSGNTIYF
>TRBV5-1|TRBJ2-5|.|.
TGCGCCAGCAGCTTGGGACTACGCCAAGAGACCCAGTACTTC
CASSLGLRQETQYF
>TRBV3-1/TRBV3-2|TRBJ2-7|.|.
TGTGCCAGCAGCCAAGATCTTGGCAGGGCGGGAATTGGTGAGCAGTACTTC
CASSQDLGRAGIGEQYF
>TRBV11-3|TRBJ2-3|.|.
TGTGCCAGCAGCTGGACTAGCACAGATACGCAGTATTTT
CASSWTSTDTQYF
>TRBV10-3|TRBJ1-2|.|.
TGTGCCATCAGTGAGGTCCGGGGGTACACCTCCTATGGCTACACCTTC
CAISEVRGYTSYGYTF
>TRBV30|TRBJ1-5|TRBD1|once
TGTGCCTGGAGTTCCCCTTCGGGGGGGGACAGGGAAGAGGAGGGCAATCAGCCCCAGCATTTT
CAWSSPSGGDREEEGNQPQHF
>TRBV5-1|TRBJ2-7|TRBD1|.
TGCGCCAGCAGCACCGACAGGGGCTACGAGCAGTACTTC
CASSTDRGYEQYF
>TRBV4-3|TRBJ1-1|.|.
TGCGCCAGCAGCCAAGCTCAGGGATATGAGGCTTTCTTT
CASSQAQGYEAFF
>TRBV7-2|TRBJ1-1|.|.
TGTGCCAGCAGCTTATTACAGGGCACTGAAGCTTTCTTT
CASSLLQGTEAFF
>TRBV3-1/TRBV3-2|TRBJ2-2|TRBD1|.
TGTGCCAGCAGCCAAGTAGGGGGCTCCGGGGAGCTGTTTTTT
CASSQVGGSGELFF
>TRBV24-1|TRBJ2-2|TRBD1|.
TGTGCCACCAGTGATCCGTGGGACAGGGCTAACACCGGGGAGCTGTTTTTT
CATSDPWDRANTGELFF
>TRBV7-9|TRBJ2-3|TRBD2|.
TGTGCCAGCAGCCCGGGACTAGCGGGGGGCTGGGGGGATACGCAGTATTTT
CASSPGLAGGWGDTQYF
>TRBV11-3|TRBJ1-1|.|.
TGTGCCAGCAGCTTAGTAAAGAACACTGAAGCTTTCTTT
CASSLVKNTEAFF
>TRBV5-4|TRBJ1-3|TRBD1|.
TGTGCCAGCAGCTTGGGAGACAGGGGGTATACTGGAAACACCATATATTTT
CASSLGDRGYTGNTIYF
>TRBV12-5|TRBJ1-5|TRBD1|few
TGTGCTAGTGGTTCGGGACAGGGGACCCAGCCCCAGCATTTT
CASGSGQGTQPQHF
>TRBV30|TRBJ2-2|TRBD1|.
TGTGCCTACAAACAGGGGGGTGGTACCGGGGAGCTGTTTTTT
CAYKQGGGTGELFF
>TRBV19|TRBJ1-5|.|.
TGTGCCAGTAGTATCGGGGGTCAGGGCAATCAGCCCCAGCATTTT
CASSIGGQGNQPQHF
>TRBV6-5|TRBJ1-5|.|.
TGTGCCAGCAGTTACGGCGGGGATGGGCAGCCCCAGCATTTT
CASSYGGDGQPQHF
>TRBV5-4|TRBJ2-7|TRBD2|.
TGTGCCAGCAGCCCGGGACTAGCGGGGGACGAGCAGTACTTC
CASSPGLAGDEQYF
>TRBV2|TRBJ1-2|.|.
TGTGCCAGCAGTGATTGGCAGCCACAGGGCTACACCTTC
CASSDWQPQGYTF
>TRBV7-9|TRBJ2-1|TRBD1|.
TGTGCCAGCAGCTTAGTTATCTATGGGGACAGGGCTTTCTATGAGCAGTTCTTC
CASSLVIYGDRAFYEQFF
>TRBV10-3|TRBJ2-1|TRBD1|.
TGTGCCATCAGTCGCGAGGAGGGACAGGGTCGGAATGAGCAGTTCTTC
CAISREEGQGRNEQFF
>TRBV13|TRBJ2-7|.|.
TGTGCCAGCAGCGGAGGGGGCCACGAGCAGTACTTC
CASSGGGHEQYF
>TRBV5-1|TRBJ2-1|TRBD2|.
TGCGCCAGCAGCTTCGGGGGGCTAGCGGGGGACCCGTACAATGAGCAGTTCTTC
CASSFGGLAGDPYNEQFF
>TRBV2|TRBJ1-1|.|.
TGTGCCAGCACCCCCACTGGGAGAATAGGGACTGAAGCTTTCTTT
CASTPTGRIGTEAFF
>TRBV3-1/TRBV3-2|TRBJ2-3|TRBD1|.
TGTGCCAGCAGCCAAGGCGGACAGGGCCTCACAGATACGCAGTATTTT
CASSQGGQGLTDTQYF
>TRBV5-6|TRBJ2-1|TRBD2|.
TGTGCCAGCAGCTGGTTCGAGCGGGAGGGCGGGCAGTTCTTC
CASSWFEREGGQFF
>TRBV3-1/TRBV3-2|TRBJ2-7|.|.
TGTGCCAGCAGCCAACGGACAGCCTCCTACGAGCAGTACTTC
CASSQRTASYEQYF
>TRBV5-1|TRBJ1-6|TRBD1|.
TGCGCCAGCAGCACCACCGGGACAGGGAATTCACCCCTCCACTTT
CASSTTGTGNSPLHF
>TRBV5-1|TRBJ2-7|.|few
TGCGCCAGCAGGGCAGGGTCCTACGAGCAGTACTTC
CASRAGSYEQYF
>TRBV16|TRBJ1-5|.|.
TGTGCCAGCAGCCGATCATCCCAATCCAATCAGCCCCAGCATTTT
CASSRSSQSNQPQHF
>TRBV7-3|TRBJ2-2|.|.
TGTGCCAGCAGCTTAACGATCGGGGCGAACACCGGGGAGCTGTTTTTT
CASSLTIGANTGELFF